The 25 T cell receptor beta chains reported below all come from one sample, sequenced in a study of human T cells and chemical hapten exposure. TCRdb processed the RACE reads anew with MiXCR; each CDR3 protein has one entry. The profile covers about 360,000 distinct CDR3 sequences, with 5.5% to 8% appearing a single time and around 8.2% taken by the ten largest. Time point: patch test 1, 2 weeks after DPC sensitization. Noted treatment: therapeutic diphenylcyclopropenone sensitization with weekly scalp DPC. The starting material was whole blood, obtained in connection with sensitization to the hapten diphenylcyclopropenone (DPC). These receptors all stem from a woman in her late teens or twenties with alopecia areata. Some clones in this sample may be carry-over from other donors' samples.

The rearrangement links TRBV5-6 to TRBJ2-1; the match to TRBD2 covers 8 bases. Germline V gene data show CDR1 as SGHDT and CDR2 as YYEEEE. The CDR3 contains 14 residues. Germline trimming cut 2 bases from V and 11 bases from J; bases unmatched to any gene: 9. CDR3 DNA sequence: TGTGCCAGCAGCTTAAGGGTTAGCGGGACCCAGCAGTTCTTC. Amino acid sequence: CASSLRVSGTQQFF. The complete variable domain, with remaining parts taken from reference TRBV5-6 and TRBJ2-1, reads DAGVTQSPTHLIKTRGQQVTLRCSPKSGHDTVSWYQQALGQGPQFIFQYYEEEERQRGNFPDRFSGHQFPNYSSELNVNALLLGDSALYLCASSLRVSGTQQFFGPGTRLTVL.

The CDR3 nucleotides are TGTGCCAGCAGTGGTGGCAGGAACTATGGCTACACCTTC. Translated: CASSGGRNYGYTF. This rearrangement joins TRBV2 to TRBJ1-2; no clear D gene. Germline assignment: CDR1 SNHLY and CDR2 FYNNEI. The CDR3 has 13 amino acids. Trimming pared 4 bases from V and 2 bases from J, leaving 8 bases between.

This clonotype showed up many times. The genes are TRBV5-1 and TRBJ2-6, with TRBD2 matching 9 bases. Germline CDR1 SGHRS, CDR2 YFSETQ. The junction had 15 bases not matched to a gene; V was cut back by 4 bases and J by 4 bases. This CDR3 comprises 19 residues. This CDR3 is CASSPLTSGLSGGANVLTF. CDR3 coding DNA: TGCGCCAGCAGCCCACTGACTAGCGGACTTAGTGGGGGGGCCAACGTCCTGACTTTC.

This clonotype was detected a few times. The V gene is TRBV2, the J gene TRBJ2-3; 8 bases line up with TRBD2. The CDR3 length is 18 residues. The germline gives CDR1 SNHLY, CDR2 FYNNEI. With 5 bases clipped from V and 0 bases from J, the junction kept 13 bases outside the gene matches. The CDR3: CASSSTGRDRPSTDTQYF. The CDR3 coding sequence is TGTGCCAGCAGTTCCACCGGGAGGGATCGACCTAGCACAGATACGCAGTATTTT.

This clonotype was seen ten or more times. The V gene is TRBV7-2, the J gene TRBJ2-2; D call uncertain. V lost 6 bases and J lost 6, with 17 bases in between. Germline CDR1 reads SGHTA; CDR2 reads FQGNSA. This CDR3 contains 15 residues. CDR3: CASRTDLGGAGELFF. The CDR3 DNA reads TGTGCCAGCAGGACGGACCTAGGCGGCGCCGGGGAGCTGTTTTTT. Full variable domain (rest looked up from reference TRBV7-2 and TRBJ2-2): GAGVSQSPSNKVTEKGKDVELRCDPISGHTALYWYRQSLGQGLEFLIYFQGNSAPDKSGLPSDRFSAERTGGSVSTLTIQRTQQEDSAVYLCASRTDLGGAGELFFGEGSRLTVL.

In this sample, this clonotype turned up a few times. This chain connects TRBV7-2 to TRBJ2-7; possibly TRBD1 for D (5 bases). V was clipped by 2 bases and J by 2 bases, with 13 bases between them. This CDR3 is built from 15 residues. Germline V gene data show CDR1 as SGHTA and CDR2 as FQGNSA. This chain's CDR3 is CASSLKGQGTYEQYF. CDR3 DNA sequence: TGTGCCAGCAGCTTAAAGGGGCAGGGCACCTACGAGCAGTACTTC.

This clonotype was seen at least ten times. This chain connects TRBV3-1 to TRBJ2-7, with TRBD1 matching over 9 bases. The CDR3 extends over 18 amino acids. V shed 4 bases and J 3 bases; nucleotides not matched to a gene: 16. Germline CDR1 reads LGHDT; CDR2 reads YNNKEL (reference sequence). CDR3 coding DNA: TGTGCCAGCAGCCCACACATTCCACAGGGGGCGAATTTCTACGAGCAGTACTTC. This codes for CASSPHIPQGANFYEQYF.

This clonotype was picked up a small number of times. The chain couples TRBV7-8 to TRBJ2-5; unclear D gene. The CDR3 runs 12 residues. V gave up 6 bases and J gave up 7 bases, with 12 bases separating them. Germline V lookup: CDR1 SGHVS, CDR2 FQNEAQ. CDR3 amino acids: CASSLSGRTQYF. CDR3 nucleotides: TGTGCCAGCAGTCTAAGTGGAAGGACCCAGTACTTC.

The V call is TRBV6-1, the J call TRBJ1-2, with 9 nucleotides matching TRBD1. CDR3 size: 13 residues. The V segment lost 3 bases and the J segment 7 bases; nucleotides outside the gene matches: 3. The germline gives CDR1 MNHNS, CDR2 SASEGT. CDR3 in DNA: TGTGCCAGCAGTGAGACAGGGGGTCTTGGCTACACCTTC. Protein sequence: CASSETGGLGYTF.

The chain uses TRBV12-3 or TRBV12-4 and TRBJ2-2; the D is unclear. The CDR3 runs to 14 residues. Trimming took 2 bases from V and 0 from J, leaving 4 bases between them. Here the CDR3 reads CASSLPANTGELFF. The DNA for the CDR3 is TGTGCCAGCAGTTTACCGGCGAACACCGGGGAGCTGTTTTTT.

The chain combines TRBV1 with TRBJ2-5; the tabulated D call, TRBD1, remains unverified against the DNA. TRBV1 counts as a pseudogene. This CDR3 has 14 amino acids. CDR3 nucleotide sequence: TGCACCAGCAGCCGGGACGGATCCCAAGAGACCCAGTACTTC. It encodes CTSSRDGSQETQYF.

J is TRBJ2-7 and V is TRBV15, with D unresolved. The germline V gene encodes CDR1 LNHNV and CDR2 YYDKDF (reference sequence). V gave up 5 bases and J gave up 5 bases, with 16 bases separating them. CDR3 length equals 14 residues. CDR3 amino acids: CATSPHQSSDEQYF. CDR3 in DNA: TGTGCCACCAGCCCCCACCAATCTTCGGACGAGCAGTACTTC.

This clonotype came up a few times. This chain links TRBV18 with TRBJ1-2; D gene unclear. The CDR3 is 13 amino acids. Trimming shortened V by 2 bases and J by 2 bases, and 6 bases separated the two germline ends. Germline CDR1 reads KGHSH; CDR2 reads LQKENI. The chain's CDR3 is CASSPEGNYGYTF. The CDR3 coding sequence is TGTGCCAGCTCACCAGAGGGAAACTATGGCTACACCTTC.

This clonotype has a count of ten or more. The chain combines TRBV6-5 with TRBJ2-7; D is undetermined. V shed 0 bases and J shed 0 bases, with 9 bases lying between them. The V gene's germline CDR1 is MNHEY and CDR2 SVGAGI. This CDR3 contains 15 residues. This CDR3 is CASSYSSESSYEQYF. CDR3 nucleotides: TGTGCCAGCAGTTACTCGTCGGAGAGCTCCTACGAGCAGTACTTC.

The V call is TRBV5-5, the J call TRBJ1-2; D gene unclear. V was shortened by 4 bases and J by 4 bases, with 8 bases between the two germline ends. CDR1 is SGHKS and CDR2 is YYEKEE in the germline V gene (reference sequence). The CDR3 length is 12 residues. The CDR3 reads CASSEDFYGYTF. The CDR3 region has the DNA TGTGCCAGCAGCGAGGACTTCTATGGCTACACCTTC. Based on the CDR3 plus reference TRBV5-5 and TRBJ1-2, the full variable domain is DAGVTQSPTHLIKTRGQQVTLRCSPISGHKSVSWYQQVLGQGPQFIFQYYEKEERGRGNFPDRFSARQFPNYSSELNVNALLLGDSALYLCASSEDFYGYTFGSGTRLTVV.

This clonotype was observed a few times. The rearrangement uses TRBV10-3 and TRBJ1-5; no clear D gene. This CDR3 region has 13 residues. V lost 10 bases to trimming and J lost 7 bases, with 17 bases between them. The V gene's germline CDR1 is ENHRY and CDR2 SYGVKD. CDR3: CATSPGLGQPQHF. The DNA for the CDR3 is TGTGCCACGTCCCCCGGGTTAGGACAGCCCCAGCATTTT.

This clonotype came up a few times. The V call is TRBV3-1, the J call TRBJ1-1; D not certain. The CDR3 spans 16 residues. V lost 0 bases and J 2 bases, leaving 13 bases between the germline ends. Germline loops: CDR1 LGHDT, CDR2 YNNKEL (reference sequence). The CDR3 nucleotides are TGTGCCAGCAGCCAAGAGTCCCCAGGATCTAACACTGAAGCTTTCTTT. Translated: CASSQESPGSNTEAFF.

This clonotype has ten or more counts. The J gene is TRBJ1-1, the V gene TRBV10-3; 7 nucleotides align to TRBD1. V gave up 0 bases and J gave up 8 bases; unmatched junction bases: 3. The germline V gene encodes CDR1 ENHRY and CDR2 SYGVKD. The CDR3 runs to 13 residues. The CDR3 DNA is TGTGCCATCAGTGAGTCCACAGGGGTCGAAGCTTTCTTT. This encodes CAISESTGVEAFF.

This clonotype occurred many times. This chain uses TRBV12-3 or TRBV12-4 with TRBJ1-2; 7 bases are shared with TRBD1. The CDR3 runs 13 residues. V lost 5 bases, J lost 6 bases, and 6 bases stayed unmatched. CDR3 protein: CASSPIDRDGYTF. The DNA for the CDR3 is TGTGCCAGCAGTCCCATTGACAGGGATGGCTACACCTTC.

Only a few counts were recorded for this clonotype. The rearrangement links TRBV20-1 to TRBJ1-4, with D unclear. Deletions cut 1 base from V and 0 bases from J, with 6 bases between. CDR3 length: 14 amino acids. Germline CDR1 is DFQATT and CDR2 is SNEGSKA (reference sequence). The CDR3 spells CSARGPSTNEKLFF. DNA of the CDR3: TGCAGTGCTAGAGGGCCATCAACTAATGAAAAACTGTTTTTT.

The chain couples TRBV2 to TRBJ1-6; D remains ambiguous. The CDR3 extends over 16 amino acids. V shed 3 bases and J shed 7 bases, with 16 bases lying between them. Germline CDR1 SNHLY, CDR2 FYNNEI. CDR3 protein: CASSEGGGRSNSPLHF. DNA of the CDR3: TGTGCCAGCAGTGAGGGCGGAGGGCGGTCGAATTCACCCCTCCACTTT.

The CDR3 DNA reads TGTGCCACCAGTGAACAGGCTGAGGGCAATCAGCCCCAGCATTTT. This gives the protein CATSEQAEGNQPQHF. J is TRBJ1-5 and V is TRBV15; D is perhaps TRBD1 (5 bases). The germline V gene has CDR1 LNHNV and CDR2 YYDKDF (reference sequence). The CDR3 runs to 15 residues. Trimming removed 6 bases from V and 2 bases from J, with 14 bases in between.

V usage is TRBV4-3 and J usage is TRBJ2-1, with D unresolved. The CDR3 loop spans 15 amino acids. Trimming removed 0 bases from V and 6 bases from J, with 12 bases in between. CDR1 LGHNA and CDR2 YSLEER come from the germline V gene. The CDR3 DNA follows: TGCGCCAGCAGCCAAGATCGGGCTATTCGCAATGAGCAGTTCTTC. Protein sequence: CASSQDRAIRNEQFF.

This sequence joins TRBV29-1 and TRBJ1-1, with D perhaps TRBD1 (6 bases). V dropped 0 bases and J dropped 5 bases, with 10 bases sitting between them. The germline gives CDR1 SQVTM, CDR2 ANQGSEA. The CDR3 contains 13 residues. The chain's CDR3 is CSVEEGGRTEAFF. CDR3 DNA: TGCAGCGTTGAAGAAGGGGGGAGAACTGAAGCTTTCTTT.

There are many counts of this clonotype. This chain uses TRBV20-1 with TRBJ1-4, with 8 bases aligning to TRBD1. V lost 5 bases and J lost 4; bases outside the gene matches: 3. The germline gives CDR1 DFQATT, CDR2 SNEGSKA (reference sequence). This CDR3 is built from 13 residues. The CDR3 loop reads CSAQQGVNEKLFF. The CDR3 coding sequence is TGCAGTGCTCAACAGGGGGTTAATGAAAAACTGTTTTTT.